This entry concerns a single TCR beta chain. Antigen unknown. Sequencing was performed with immunoSEQ multiplex PCR; in TCRdb, only in-frame clones are kept and a portion is missing. The data hold about 68,000 clones, with roughly 96% observed a single time. Separate from the roughly 630-subject first cohort was the approximately 120-subject validation cohort, to which the donors belonged. The sample belongs to a study of cytomegalovirus exposure and HLA in healthy donors. At the level of the study: The same platform was used for the 130 or so validation repertoires as for the approximately 730 first-cohort repertoires, as reported in a later analysis. Study-wide points: Rarity characterized most TCR sequences, yet some public TCRs appeared in many donors. A subsequent analysis found that TCR clusters from the first cohort also tended to co-occur in the roughly 120 validation repertoires, with about 93% of cluster scores above 0.

Germline V gene data show CDR1 as SGHTA and CDR2 as FQGNSA. The CDR3 totals 13 residues. V lost 5 bases, J lost 10 bases, and 10 bases stayed unmatched. Material: PBMCs. The TCR was taken from a man between 18 and 35 years old in good health and CMV-seronegative. V gene TRBV7-2 combines with J gene TRBJ1-1, with 7 nucleotides matching TRBD1. The CDR3 nucleotides read TGTGCCAGCAGCGATTATCTGACAGGGTCAGCTTTCTTT. Residues: CASSDYLTGSAFF.